This TCR beta chain stems from a study of radiotherapy plus CTLA-4 blockade in lung cancer. Across the study: Roughly 17% of patients responded objectively, and about 32% achieved disease control.

Points from the study as a whole: After radiotherapy and ipilimumab, tumor-derived clones expanded in peripheral blood.

In the case of this clone: Its specificity is unknown.

V trimming: 4 bases; J trimming: 11 bases; junction bases outside the gene matches: 11. CDR3 size: 14 residues. From germline, CDR1 is SGDLS and CDR2 YYNGEE. The table came from immunoSEQ multiplex PCR; TCRdb's copy has only in-frame clones and leaves some out. The sample holds some 70,000 clones; around 86% are singletons and the top ten take about 4.3%. This TCR was recovered from a human donor with non-small cell lung cancer who had a partial response to radiotherapy plus ipilimumab. The rearrangement joins TRBV9 to TRBJ2-5; 10 nucleotides line up with TRBD2. Source: peripheral blood, taken from a patient treated with radiotherapy plus ipilimumab. The CDR3 spells CASSQVLAGDKQYF. In DNA, the CDR3 is TGTGCCAGCAGCCAGGTGCTAGCGGGAGATAAGCAGTACTTC.